The sequence of this TCR beta chain was determined in a study of T-cell reconstitution after alpha-beta-depleted transplantation in children. This clonotype was counted ten times or more. From germline, CDR1 is SNHLY and CDR2 FYNNEI. This CDR3 is 11 amino acids long. Deletions cut 3 bases from V and 7 bases from J, with 4 bases between. Preparing the TCRbeta library involved the use of unique molecular identifiers. TCRdb ran MiXCR on the PCR reads and lists one entry per CDR3 protein. The table records 140,000 or so distinct CDR3 sequences, 8.5% to 10% of them present only once. The chain is built from TRBV2 and TRBJ2-1; D call uncertain. The clonotype comes from a female patient aged 2 to 10 who had a stem cell transplant for congenital amegakaryocytic thrombocytopenia, so the T cells may come from the graft donor. This specimen consisted of PBMCs, mostly from graft donor cells, obtained 180 days after TCRalphabeta/CD19-depleted stem cell transplant. CDR3 sequence: CASSEENEQFF. The CDR3 DNA reads as TGTGCCAGCAGTGAGGAGAATGAGCAGTTCTTC.